A single TCR beta chain is shown here with its context. The CDR3 has 15 residues. Germline V gene data show CDR1 as MNHNY and CDR2 as SVGAGI (reference sequence). The V end lost 6 bases, the J end lost 0 bases, and 14 bases lay between the germline ends. Produced via immunoSEQ multiplex PCR; TCRdb's table is partial and in-frame only. This table has more than 10,000 clones, 70% to 90% appearing once. The data originate from a study of T cells in localized non-small cell lung cancer. The source material was peripheral blood, sampled before any cancer treatment. The sequence derives from a male donor at least 60 years old with stage III lung adenocarcinoma. The chain uses TRBV6-6 and TRBJ1-2, with D perhaps TRBD1 (6 bases). CDR3 in amino acids: CASSQPGQSNYGYTF. In DNA form, the CDR3 reads TGTGCCAGCAGCCAACCCGGACAGTCTAACTATGGCTACACCTTC.